One T cell receptor (beta chain) is described in this entry. What it binds is not known. The protocol was immunoSEQ multiplex PCR, while the TCRdb copy is restricted to in-frame clones and leaves out a portion. The sample comprises more than 110,000 clones, about three quarters of which are singletons, and around 4.9% rests with the top ten. These data are taken from a study of cytotoxic CD8 clonotypes in ibrutinib-treated CLL. This CDR3 is built from 15 residues. V lost 6 bases and J 6 bases, leaving 20 bases between the germline ends. CDR1 is MNHEY and CDR2 is SVGAGI in the germline V gene. Study results and limitations: Exceeding age-matched healthy donors, baseline clonality also tracked the counts of circulating CD8+ T cells.

The sequencing here drew on PBMCs, taken after 24 months of ibrutinib treatment. The chain uses TRBV6-5 and TRBJ1-2; a weak D match, TRBD1 (6 bases). The TCR was taken from a human donor with chronic lymphocytic leukemia. In DNA form, the CDR3 reads TGTGCCAGCAGCCCCCCACAGGGAATCCTGGATGGCTACACCTTC. Its protein product is CASSPPQGILDGYTF.